This TCR beta chain emerged from a study of regulatory dendritic cells for organ transplantation. CFSE-labeled sorted T cells met regulatory or mature dendritic cells for over 4 days. Profiling relied on immunoSEQ multiplex PCR, and the TCRdb table lists in-frame clones only, not all of them. The sample records 9,500 to 15,000 clones, approximately 56% being singletons. The CDR3 has 16 residues. Losses at the gene ends were 2 bases for V and 6 bases for J; bases not matched to a gene: 4. Germline values: CDR1 WNHNN, CDR2 SYGVQD (reference sequence). Points on this clone: As yet, its antigen is unknown.

The receptor was derived from a human donor in good health. The sequencing sample was made of naive CD8+ T cells from blood cultured with dendritic cells. Subset of the sample: CD45RA+ naive T cells. The gene calls are TRBV10-1 and TRBJ2-1; TRBD2 aligns across 13 bases. CDR3 in amino acids: CASSETTSGGPNEQFF. The CDR3 DNA reads TGCGCCAGCAGTGAGACGACTAGCGGGGGGCCCAATGAGCAGTTCTTC.